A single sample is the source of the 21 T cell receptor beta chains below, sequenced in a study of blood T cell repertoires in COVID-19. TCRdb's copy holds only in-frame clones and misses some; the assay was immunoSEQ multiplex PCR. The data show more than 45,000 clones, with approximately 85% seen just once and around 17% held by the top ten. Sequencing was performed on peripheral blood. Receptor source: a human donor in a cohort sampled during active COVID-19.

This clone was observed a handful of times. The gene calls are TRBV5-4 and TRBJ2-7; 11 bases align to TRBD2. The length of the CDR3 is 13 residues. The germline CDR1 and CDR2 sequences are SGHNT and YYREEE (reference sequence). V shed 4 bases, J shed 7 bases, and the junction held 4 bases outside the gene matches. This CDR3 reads CASSKGLADEQYF. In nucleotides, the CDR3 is TGTGCCAGCAGCAAGGGACTAGCGGATGAGCAGTACTTC.

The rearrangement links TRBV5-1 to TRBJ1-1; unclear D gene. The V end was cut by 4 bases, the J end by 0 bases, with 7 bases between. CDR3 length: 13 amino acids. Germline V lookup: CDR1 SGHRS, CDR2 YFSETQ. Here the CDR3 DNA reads TGCGCCAGCAGCCTCCGGTTGAACACTGAAGCTTTCTTT. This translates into CASSLRLNTEAFF.

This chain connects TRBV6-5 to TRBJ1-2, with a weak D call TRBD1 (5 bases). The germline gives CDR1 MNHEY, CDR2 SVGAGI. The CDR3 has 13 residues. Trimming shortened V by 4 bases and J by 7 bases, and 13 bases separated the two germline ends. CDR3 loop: CASSLGSRVGYTF. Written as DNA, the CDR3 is TGTGCCAGCAGTTTAGGGTCCAGGGTTGGCTACACCTTC.

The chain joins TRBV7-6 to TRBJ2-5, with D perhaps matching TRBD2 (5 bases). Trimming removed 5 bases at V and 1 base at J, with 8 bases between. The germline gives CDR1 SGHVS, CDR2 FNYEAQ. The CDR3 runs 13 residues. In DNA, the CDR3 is TGTGCCAGCAGCCCGGGATCCCAAGAGACCCAGTACTTC. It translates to CASSPGSQETQYF.

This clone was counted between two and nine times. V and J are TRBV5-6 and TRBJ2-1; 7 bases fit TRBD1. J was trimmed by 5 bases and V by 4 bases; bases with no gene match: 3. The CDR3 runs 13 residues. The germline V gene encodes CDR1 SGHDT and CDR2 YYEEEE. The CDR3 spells CASSRGTDNEQFF. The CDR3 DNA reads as TGTGCCAGCAGCCGAGGGACAGACAATGAGCAGTTCTTC.

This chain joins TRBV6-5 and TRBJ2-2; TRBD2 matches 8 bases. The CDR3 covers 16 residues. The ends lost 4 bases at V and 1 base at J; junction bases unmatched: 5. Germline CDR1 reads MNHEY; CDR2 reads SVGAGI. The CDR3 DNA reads TGTGCCAGCAGTTTGAGCGGGGGCGGGAACACCGGGGAGCTGTTTTTT. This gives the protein CASSLSGGGNTGELFF.

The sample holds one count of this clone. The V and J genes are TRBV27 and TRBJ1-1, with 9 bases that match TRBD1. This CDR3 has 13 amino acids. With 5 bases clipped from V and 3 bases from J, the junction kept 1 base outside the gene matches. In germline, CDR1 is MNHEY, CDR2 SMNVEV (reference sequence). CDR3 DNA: TGTGCCAGCAGTAGACAGGGGGACACTGAAGCTTTCTTT. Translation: CASSRQGDTEAFF.

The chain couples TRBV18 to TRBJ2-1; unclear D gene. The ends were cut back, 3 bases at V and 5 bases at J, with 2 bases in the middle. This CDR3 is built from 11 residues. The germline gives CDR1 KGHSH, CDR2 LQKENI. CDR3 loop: CASSPNNEQFF. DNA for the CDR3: TGTGCCAGCTCACCCAACAATGAGCAGTTCTTC.

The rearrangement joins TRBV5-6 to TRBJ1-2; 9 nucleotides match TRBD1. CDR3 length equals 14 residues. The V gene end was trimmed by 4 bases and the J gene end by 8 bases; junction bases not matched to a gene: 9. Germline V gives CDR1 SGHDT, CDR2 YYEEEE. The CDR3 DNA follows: TGTGCCAGCAGCCCCGTAGGGGGACAGGGAGGCTACACCTTC. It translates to CASSPVGGQGGYTF. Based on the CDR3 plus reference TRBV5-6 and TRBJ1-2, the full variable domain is DAGVTQSPTHLIKTRGQQVTLRCSPKSGHDTVSWYQQALGQGPQFIFQYYEEEERQRGNFPDRFSGHQFPNYSSELNVNALLLGDSALYLCASSPVGGQGGYTFGSGTRLTVV.

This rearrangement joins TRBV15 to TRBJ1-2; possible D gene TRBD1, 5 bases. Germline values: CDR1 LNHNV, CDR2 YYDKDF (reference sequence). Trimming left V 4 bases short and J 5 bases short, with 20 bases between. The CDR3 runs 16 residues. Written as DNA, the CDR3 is TGTGCCACCAGCACAAAACCGGGGGAACCCACTTATGGCTACACCTTC. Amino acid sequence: CATSTKPGEPTYGYTF. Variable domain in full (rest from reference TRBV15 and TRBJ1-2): DAMVIQNPRYQVTQFGKPVTLSCSQTLNHNVMYWYQQKSSQAPKLLFHYYDKDFNNEADTPDNFQSRRPNTSFCFLDIRSPGLGDTAMYLCATSTKPGEPTYGYTFGSGTRLTVV.

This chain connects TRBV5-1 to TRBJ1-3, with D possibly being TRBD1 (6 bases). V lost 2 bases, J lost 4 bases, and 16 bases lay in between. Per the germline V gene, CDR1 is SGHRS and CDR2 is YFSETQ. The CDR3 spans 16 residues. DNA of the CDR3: TGCGCCAGCAGCTTAAGACCAGGGGTATCCGGAAACACCATATATTTT. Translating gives CASSLRPGVSGNTIYF. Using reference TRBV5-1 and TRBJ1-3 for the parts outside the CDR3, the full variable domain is KAGVTQTPRYLIKTRGQQVTLSCSPISGHRSVSWYQQTPGQGLQFLFEYFSETQRNKGNFPGRFSGRQFSNSRSEMNVSTLELGDSALYLCASSLRPGVSGNTIYFGEGSWLTVV.

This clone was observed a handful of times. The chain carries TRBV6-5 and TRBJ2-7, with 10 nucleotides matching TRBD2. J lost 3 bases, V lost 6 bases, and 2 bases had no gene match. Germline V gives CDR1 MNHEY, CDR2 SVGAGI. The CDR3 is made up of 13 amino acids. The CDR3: CASRAGGSYEQYF. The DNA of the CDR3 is TGTGCCAGCAGAGCGGGAGGGAGCTACGAGCAGTACTTC.

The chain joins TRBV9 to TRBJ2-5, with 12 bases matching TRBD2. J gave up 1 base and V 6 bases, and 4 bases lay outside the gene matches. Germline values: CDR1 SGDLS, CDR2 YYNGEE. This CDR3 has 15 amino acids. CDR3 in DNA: TGTGCCAGCACCCGGACTAGCGGGATCCAAGAGACCCAGTACTTC. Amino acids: CASTRTSGIQETQYF.

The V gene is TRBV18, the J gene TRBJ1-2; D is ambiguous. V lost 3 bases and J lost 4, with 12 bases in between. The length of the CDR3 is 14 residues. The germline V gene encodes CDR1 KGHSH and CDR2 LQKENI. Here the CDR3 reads CASSPREAAYGYTF. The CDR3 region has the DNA TGTGCCAGCTCACCTAGGGAGGCAGCCTATGGCTACACCTTC.

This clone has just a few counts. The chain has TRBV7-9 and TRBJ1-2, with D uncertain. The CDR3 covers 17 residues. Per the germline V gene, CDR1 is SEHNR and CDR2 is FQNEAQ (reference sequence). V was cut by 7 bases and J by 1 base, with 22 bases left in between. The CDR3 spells CASNEGGFTPNNYGYTF. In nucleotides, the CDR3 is TGTGCCAGCAATGAGGGAGGGTTTACTCCTAATAACTATGGCTACACCTTC.

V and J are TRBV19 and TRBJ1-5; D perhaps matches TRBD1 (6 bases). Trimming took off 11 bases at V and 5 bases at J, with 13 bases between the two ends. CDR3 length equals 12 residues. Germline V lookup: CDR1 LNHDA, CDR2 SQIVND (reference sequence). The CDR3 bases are TGTGCCGGGGGGGGGCCTGATCAGCCCCAGCATTTT. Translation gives CAGGGPDQPQHF.

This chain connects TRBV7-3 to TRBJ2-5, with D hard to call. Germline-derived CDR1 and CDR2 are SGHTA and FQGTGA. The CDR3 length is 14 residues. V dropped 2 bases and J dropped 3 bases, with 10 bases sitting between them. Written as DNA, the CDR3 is TGTGCCAGCAGCTTAGGGCAGCCTAAAGAGACCCAGTACTTC. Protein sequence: CASSLGQPKETQYF.

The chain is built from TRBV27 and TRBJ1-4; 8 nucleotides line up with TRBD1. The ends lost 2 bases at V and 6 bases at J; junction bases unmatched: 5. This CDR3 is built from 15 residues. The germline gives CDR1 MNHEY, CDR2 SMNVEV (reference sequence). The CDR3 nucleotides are TGTGCCAGCAGTTTAGGGCAGGGGGCTTATGAAAAACTGTTTTTT. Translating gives CASSLGQGAYEKLFF.

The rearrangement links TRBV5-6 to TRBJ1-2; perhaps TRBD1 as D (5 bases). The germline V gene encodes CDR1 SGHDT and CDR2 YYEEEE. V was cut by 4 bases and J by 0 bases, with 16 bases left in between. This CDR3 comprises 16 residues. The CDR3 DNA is TGTGCCAGCAGCCCCCTGGAGGGGAAGGCTAACTATGGCTACACCTTC. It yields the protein CASSPLEGKANYGYTF.

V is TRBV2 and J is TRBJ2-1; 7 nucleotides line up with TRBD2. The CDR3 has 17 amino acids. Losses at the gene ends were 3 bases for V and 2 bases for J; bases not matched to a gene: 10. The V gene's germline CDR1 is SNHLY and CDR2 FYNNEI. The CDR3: CASSDLSLAMTYNEQFF. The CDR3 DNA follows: TGTGCCAGCAGTGACCTGTCACTAGCGATGACCTACAATGAGCAGTTCTTC.

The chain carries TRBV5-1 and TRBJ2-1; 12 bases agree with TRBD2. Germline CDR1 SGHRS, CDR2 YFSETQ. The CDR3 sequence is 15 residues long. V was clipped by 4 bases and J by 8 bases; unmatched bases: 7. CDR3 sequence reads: CASSPSGRAIYEQFF. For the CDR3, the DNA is TGCGCCAGCAGCCCTAGCGGGAGGGCCATCTATGAGCAGTTCTTC.